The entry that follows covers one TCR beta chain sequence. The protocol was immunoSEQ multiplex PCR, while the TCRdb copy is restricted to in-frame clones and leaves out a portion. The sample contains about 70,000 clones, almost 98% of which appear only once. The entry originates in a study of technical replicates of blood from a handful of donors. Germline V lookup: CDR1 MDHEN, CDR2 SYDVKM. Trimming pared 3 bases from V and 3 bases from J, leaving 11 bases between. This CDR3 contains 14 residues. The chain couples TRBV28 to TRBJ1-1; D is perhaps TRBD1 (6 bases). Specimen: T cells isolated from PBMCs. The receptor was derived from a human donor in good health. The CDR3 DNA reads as TGTGCCAGCAGTTTGAGGACAGTCTACACTGAAGCTTTCTTT. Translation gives CASSLRTVYTEAFF.